This T cell receptor beta chain was retrieved from a study of control samples from healthy donors and cancer patients. The CDR3 totals 15 residues. Per germline, CDR1 MNHEY and CDR2 SVGEGT. Trimming shortened V by 4 bases and J by 3 bases, and 12 bases separated the two germline ends. Sequencing used immunoSEQ multiplex PCR; TCRdb keeps in-frame clones, though not all of them. Among 50,000 to 75,000 clones listed, roughly 85% were seen once. In this sample, this clone turned up once. This receptor was taken from a man aged 40-49 years in good health. The chain uses TRBV6-2 or TRBV6-3 and TRBJ2-2, with a weak D call TRBD2 (7 bases). Sequenced input: blood. CDR3 region: CASSLGGGHTGELFF. The CDR3 coding sequence is TGTGCCAGCAGTTTAGGGGGGGGCCACACCGGGGAGCTGTTTTTT.